The source of this T cell receptor (beta chain) is a study of OX40 agonist ivuxolimab in advanced cancers. As for the study in general: Eligibility rules accepted prior anti-PD-1, anti-PD-L1 or anti-CTLA-4 therapy, and around 44% had some.

Study-level results: Averaged across samples, CD8+ T cells carried more expanded clones than CD4+ did.

This clone was counted once. Antigen specificity is unknown. The data were produced by immunoSEQ multiplex PCR, yet TCRdb's version contains in-frame clones alone and is incomplete. Of 60,000 to 100,000 clones in the sample, about 90% were seen once. CDR1 is MNHEY, CDR2 SMNVEV, per germline (reference sequence). The CDR3 is 14 residues long. Trimming left V 0 bases short and J 8 bases short, with 13 bases between. The sample in question was CD4+ or CD8+ T cells sorted from blood, obtained in a trial of the OX40 agonist ivuxolimab. This chain links TRBV27 with TRBJ1-2; D is uncertain. The sequence came from an adult with an advanced solid tumor such as melanoma, head and neck, liver or kidney cancer. CDR3 residues: CASSLSRDAKGYTF. The CDR3, as DNA: TGTGCCAGCAGTTTATCAAGGGATGCGAAGGGCTACACCTTC.